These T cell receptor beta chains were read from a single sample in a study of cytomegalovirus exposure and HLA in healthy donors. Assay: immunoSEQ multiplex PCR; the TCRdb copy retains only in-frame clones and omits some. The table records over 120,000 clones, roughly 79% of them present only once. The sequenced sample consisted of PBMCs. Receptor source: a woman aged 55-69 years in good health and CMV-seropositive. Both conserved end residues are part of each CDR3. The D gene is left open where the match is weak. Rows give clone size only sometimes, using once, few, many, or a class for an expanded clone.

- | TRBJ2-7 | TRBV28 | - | CASMETKSSYEQYF | TGTGCCAGCATGGAGACGAAAAGCTCCTACGAGCAGTACTTC
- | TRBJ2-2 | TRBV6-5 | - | CASWGGLDTGELFF | TGTGCCAGTTGGGGGGGGCTCGACACCGGGGAGCTGTTTTTT
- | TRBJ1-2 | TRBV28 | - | CASSFQLYYGYTF | TGTGCCAGCAGTTTTCAACTGTACTATGGCTACACCTTC
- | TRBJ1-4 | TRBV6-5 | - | CASSYGPEDEKLFF | TGTGCCAGCAGTTACGGCCCGGAGGATGAAAAACTGTTTTTT
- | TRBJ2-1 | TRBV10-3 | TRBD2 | CAISQTSGTYNEQFF | TGTGCCATCAGTCAGACTAGCGGGACCTACAATGAGCAGTTCTTC
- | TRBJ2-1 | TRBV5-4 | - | CASSLAPRGGYNEQFF | TGTGCCAGCAGCTTGGCCCCTAGAGGGGGCTACAATGAGCAGTTCTTC
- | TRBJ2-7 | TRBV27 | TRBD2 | CASSFTSGSGEQYF | TGTGCCAGCAGTTTTACTAGCGGGTCCGGCGAGCAGTACTTC
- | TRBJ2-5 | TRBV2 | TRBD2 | CASSGRLADVGAQYF | TGTGCCAGCAGTGGGAGACTAGCGGATGTCGGGGCCCAGTACTTC
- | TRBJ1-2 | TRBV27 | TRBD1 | CATQTGGEGYTF | TGTGCCACCCAAACAGGGGGCGAAGGCTACACCTTC
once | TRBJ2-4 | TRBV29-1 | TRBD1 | CSAAPGQGVQNIQYF | TGCAGCGCCGCTCCGGGACAGGGGGTCCAAAACATTCAGTACTTC
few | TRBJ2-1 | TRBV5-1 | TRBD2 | CASTTSGRPYNEQFF | TGCGCCAGCACCACTAGCGGGAGGCCCTACAATGAGCAGTTCTTC
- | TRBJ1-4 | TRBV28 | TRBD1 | CASSESRPGTGEEKLFF | TGTGCCAGCAGCGAGAGTCGCCCCGGGACAGGGGAGGAAAAACTGTTTTTT
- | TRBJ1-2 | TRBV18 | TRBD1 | CASSPLQGADNYGYTF | TGTGCCAGCTCACCCTTACAGGGGGCGGATAACTATGGCTACACCTTC
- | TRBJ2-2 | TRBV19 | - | CASSPEGRDTGELFF | TGTGCCAGTAGCCCTGAGGGCAGAGACACCGGGGAGCTGTTTTTT
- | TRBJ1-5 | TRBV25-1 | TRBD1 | CASSGSQGEGNQPQHF | TGTGCCAGCAGTGGATCGCAGGGGGAAGGCAATCAGCCCCAGCATTTT
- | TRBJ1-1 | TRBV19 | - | CGGRGGGATEAFF | TGTGGGGGCAGGGGCGGGGGGGCCACTGAAGCTTTCTTT
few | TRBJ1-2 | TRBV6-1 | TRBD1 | CASTSGTGAYGYTF | TGTGCCAGCACGTCCGGGACAGGAGCTTATGGCTACACCTTC
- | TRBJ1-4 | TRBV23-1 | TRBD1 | CASGQGAVEEKLFF | TGCGCCAGCGGACAGGGGGCAGTGGAGGAAAAACTGTTTTTT
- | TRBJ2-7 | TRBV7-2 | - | CASTRASDSSYEQYF | TGTGCCAGCACCCGAGCCTCGGACTCCTCCTACGAGCAGTACTTC
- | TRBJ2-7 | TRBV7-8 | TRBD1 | CASSRGRDEQYF | TGTGCCAGCAGCAGGGGGCGCGACGAGCAGTACTTC
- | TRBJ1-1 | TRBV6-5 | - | CASSRSPRGGTEAFF | TGTGCCAGCAGTCGTTCACCCAGGGGTGGCACTGAAGCTTTCTTT
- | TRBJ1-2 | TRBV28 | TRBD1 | CASTSRTGDVSGYTF | TGTGCCAGCACCTCCCGGACAGGGGATGTGAGTGGCTACACCTTC
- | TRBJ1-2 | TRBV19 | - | CASSPGTDYGYTF | TGTGCCAGTAGTCCCGGGACTGACTATGGCTACACCTTC
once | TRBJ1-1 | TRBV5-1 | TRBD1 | CASRLPTGGRGDTEAFF | TGCGCCAGCAGACTACCGACAGGGGGGAGAGGAGACACTGAAGCTTTCTTT
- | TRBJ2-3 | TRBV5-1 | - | CASSLAENFADTQYF | TGCGCCAGCAGCTTGGCCGAAAATTTCGCGGATACGCAGTATTTT
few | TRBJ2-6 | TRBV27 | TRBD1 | CASAPGTGQAGANVLTF | TGTGCCAGCGCGCCCGGGACAGGGCAAGCTGGGGCCAACGTCCTGACTTTC
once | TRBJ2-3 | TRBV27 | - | CASSLRPRDTQYF | TGTGCCAGCAGTTTGCGACCTAGGGATACGCAGTATTTT
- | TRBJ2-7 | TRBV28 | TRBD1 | CASSSGTGGEQYF | TGTGCCAGCAGTTCCGGGACAGGAGGCGAGCAGTACTTC
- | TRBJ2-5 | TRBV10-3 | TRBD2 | CAISEGARDYGKETQYF | TGTGCCATCAGTGAGGGGGCTCGGGACTACGGGAAAGAGACCCAGTACTTC
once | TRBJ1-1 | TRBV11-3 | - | CASSRTLGTEAFF | TGTGCCAGCAGCCGGACTTTGGGCACTGAAGCTTTCTTT
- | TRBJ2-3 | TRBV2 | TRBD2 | CASSGSSGSHTQYF | TGTGCCAGCAGCGGATCTAGCGGGAGTCATACGCAGTATTTT
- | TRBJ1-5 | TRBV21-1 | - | CASSYGQVRSNQPQHF | TGTGCCAGCAGCTACGGACAGGTGCGTAGCAATCAGCCCCAGCATTTT
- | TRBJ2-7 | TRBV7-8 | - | CASNSQSRSDFTYEQYF | TGTGCCAGCAACTCCCAATCAAGGTCGGACTTTACCTACGAGCAGTACTTC
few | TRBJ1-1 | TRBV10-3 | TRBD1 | CAISRYRGRTEAFF | TGTGCCATCAGTCGGTACAGGGGGAGGACTGAAGCTTTCTTT
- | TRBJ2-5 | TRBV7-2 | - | CASSRDRQETQYF | TGTGCCAGCAGCCGCGACAGGCAAGAGACCCAGTACTTC
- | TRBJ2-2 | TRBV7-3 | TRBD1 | CASSPGTGSGELFF | TGTGCCAGCAGCCCGGGGACAGGGTCCGGGGAGCTGTTTTTT
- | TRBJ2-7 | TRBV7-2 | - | CASGHRQGPYEQYF | TGTGCCAGCGGACATCGGCAGGGGCCGTACGAGCAGTACTTC
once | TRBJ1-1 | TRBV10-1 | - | CASSESLNTEAFF | TGCGCCAGCAGTGAGTCCTTAAACACTGAAGCTTTCTTT
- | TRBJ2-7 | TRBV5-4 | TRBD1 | CASSQRQGSSYEQYF | TGTGCCAGCAGCCAGAGACAGGGGAGCTCCTACGAGCAGTACTTC
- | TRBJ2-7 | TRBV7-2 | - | CASSSTAGAVGEQYF | TGTGCCAGCAGCTCCACGGCAGGGGCAGTTGGCGAGCAGTACTTC
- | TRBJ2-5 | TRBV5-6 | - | CASSFRGVETQYF | TGTGCCAGCAGCTTCCGGGGTGTGGAGACCCAGTACTTC
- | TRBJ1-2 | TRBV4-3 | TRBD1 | CASSQLDRGVGYTF | TGCGCCAGCAGCCAACTTGACAGGGGAGTTGGCTACACCTTC
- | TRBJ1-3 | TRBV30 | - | CAWSRSSSGNTIYF | TGTGCCTGGAGTCGGTCGAGCTCTGGAAACACCATATATTTT
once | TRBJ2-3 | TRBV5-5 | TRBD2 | CASSLGPLAGVGTDTQYF | TGTGCCAGCAGCTTGGGCCCTTTAGCGGGAGTAGGCACAGATACGCAGTATTTT
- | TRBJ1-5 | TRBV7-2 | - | CASSLGEDNQPQHF | TGTGCCAGCAGCTTAGGGGAGGACAATCAGCCCCAGCATTTT
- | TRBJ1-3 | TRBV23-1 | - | CASSLGQRNGNTIYF | TGCGCCAGCAGTCTAGGACAACGGAATGGGAACACCATATATTTT
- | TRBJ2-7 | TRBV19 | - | CASSMGGYEQYF | TGTGCCAGTAGTATGGGGGGCTACGAGCAGTACTTC
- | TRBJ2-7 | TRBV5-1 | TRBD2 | CASRTSGSPAGEQYF | TGCGCCAGCAGGACTAGCGGGAGTCCGGCGGGTGAGCAGTACTTC
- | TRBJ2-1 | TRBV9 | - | CASSLLVVPYNEQFF | TGTGCCAGCAGCTTACTAGTAGTTCCCTACAATGAGCAGTTCTTC